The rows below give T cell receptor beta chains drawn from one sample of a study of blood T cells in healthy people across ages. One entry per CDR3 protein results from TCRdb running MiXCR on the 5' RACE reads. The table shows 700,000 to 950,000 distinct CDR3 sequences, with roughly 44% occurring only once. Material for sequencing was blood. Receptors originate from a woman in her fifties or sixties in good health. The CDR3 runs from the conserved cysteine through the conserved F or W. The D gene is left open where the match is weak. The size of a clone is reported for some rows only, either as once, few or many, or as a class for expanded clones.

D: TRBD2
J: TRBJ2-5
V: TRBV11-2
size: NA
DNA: TGTGCCAGCAGCTTAGATCCCCCAGCGGGGGGTAAAGAGACCCAGTACTTC
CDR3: CASSLDPPAGGKETQYF

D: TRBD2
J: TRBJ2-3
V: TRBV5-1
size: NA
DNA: TGCGCCAGCAGCCGAACCCGACTAGCGGGGGGGCTTTTATCAGATACGCAGTATTTT
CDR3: CASSRTRLAGGLLSDTQYF

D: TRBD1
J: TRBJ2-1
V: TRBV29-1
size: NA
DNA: TGCAGCGTTGTGTTGAGGCAGGGGGCGCAGAATGAGCAGTTCTTC
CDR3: CSVVLRQGAQNEQFF

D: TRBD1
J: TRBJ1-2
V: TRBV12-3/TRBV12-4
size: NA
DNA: TGTGCCAGCAGGAAGATCGACAGGGCAGTTGGCTACACCTTC
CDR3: CASRKIDRAVGYTF

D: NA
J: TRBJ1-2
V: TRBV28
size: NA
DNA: TGTGCCAGCAGTTTATTAGGGGCCCGGGCCAACTATGGCTACACCTTC
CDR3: CASSLLGARANYGYTF

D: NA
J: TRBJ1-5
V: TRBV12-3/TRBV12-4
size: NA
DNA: TGTGCCAGCAGGGGGTTGGGGCCCCAGCATTTT
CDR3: CASRGLGPQHF

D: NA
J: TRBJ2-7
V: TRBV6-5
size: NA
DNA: TGTGCCAGCAGTTACGGCGGTTCGGCATTCTACGAGCAGTACTTC
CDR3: CASSYGGSAFYEQYF

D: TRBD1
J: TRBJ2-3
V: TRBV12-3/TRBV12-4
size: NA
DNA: TGTGCCAGCAGCCCCCGGGACAGGGGTCCTGATACGCAGTATTTT
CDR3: CASSPRDRGPDTQYF

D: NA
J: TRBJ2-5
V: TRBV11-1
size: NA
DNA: TGTGCCAGCAGCTTAGGGAATGCTCCAACAGGGAGGTTCACGAGAGGGGAGACCCAGTACTTC
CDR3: CASSLGNAPTGRFTRGETQYF

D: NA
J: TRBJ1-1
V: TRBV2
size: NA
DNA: TGTGCCCGCGACTTGAACACTGAAGCTTTCTTT
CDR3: CARDLNTEAFF

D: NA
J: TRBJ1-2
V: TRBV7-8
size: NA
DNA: TGTGCCAGCAGCAAAGGGACCGCGCCTGGCTACACCTTC
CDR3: CASSKGTAPGYTF

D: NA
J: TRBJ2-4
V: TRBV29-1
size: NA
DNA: TGCAGGGTTAGACAGAAGCTAGCCAAAAACATTCAGTACTTC
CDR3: CRVRQKLAKNIQYF

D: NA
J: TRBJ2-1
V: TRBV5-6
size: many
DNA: TGTGCCAGCAGGGCGGGGCACTACAATGAGCAGTTCTTC
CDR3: CASRAGHYNEQFF

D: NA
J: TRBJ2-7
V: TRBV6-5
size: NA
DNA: TGTGCCAGCAGTTACCCGGACGCATATGGATCCTACGAGCAGTACTTC
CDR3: CASSYPDAYGSYEQYF

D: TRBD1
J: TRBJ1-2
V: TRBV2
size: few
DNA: TGTGCCAGCAGTGAAATAGTGACAGGGGCTTCGAACTATGGCTACACCTTC
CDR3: CASSEIVTGASNYGYTF

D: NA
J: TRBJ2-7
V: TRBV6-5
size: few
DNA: TGTGCCAGCAGCCGGGTGGGGGTCGAGCAGTACTTC
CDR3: CASSRVGVEQYF

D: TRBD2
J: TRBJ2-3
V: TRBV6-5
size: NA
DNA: TGTGCCAGCAGTTACTCAGCGGGGGGGCAAGATACGCAGTATTTT
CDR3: CASSYSAGGQDTQYF

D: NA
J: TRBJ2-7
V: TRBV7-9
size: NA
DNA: TGTGCCAGCAGCTCGGCAGGGTTTTACGAGCAGTACTTC
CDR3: CASSSAGFYEQYF

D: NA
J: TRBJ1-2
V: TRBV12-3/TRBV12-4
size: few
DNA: TGTGCCAGCAGACATGGAGTAGGTGGCTACACCTTC
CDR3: CASRHGVGGYTF

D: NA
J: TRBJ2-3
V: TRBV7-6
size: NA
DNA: TGTGCCAGCAGCTTAAGTTTGGGCAGAGCAGATACGCAGTATTTT
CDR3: CASSLSLGRADTQYF

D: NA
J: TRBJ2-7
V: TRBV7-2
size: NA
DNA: TGTGCCAGCAGCTTAGCGGTGGGTAACCGGGACTTCTCCTACGAGCAGTACTTC
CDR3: CASSLAVGNRDFSYEQYF

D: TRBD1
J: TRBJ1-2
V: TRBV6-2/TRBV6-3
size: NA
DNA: TGTGCCAGCAGTTATGCCCCTTCGGGACAGGGGCCCTATGGCTACACCTTC
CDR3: CASSYAPSGQGPYGYTF

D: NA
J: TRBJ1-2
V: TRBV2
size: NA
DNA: TGTGCCAGCAGTACGACAGAAAACCATGGCTACACCTTC
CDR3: CASSTTENHGYTF

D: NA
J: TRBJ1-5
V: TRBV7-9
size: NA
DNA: TGTGCCAGCAGCCATTTAATAGAGGGTACCCAGCATTTT
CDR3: CASSHLIEGTQHF

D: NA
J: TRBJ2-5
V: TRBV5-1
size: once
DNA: TGCGCCAGCAGCTTGGCACTAGGGGACCAAGAGACCCAGTACTTC
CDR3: CASSLALGDQETQYF

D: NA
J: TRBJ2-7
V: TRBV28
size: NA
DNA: TGTGCCAGCCTCTCGGACCTGGGGTACGAGCAGTACTTC
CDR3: CASLSDLGYEQYF

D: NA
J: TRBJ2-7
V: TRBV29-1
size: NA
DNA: TGCAGCACTCTCGGCGGGGCTTCCTACGAGCAGTACTTC
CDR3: CSTLGGASYEQYF

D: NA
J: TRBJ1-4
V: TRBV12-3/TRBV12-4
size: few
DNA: TGTGCCAGCAGCTTCGACAGCGTTAAGGAAAAACTGTTTTTT
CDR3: CASSFDSVKEKLFF

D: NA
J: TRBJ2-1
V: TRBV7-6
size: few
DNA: TGTGCCAGCAGTTTACCCCCGCGGAGGGATCCCCAGGGCTCCTACAATGAGCAGTTCTTC
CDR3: CASSLPPRRDPQGSYNEQFF

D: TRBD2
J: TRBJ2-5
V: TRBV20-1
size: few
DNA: TGCAGTGCTAGAGACAGCGGGAGCTTTGGAGAGCAGTACTTC
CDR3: CSARDSGSFGEQYF

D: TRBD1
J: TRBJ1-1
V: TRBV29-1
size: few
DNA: TGCAGCGTTGAAAGTCGGACAGGGGGTACTGAAGCTTTCTTT
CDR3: CSVESRTGGTEAFF

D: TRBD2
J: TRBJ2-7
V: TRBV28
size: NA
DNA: TGTGCCAGCAGTTCCTCCTGGATAGCGGGGGGGTTGCCCTACGAGCAGTACTTC
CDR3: CASSSSWIAGGLPYEQYF

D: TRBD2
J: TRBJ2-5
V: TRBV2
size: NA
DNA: TGTGCCAGCAAAGTGGGCCTAGCGGGAGGGCGTCAAGAGACCCAGTACTTC
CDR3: CASKVGLAGGRQETQYF

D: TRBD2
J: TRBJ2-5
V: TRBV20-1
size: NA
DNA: TGCAGTGCTCTACCTAGCGGGGAGACCCAGTACTTC
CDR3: CSALPSGETQYF

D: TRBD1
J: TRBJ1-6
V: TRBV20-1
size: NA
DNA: TGCAGTACGCGACAGGGGGTCAATTCACCCCTCCACTTT
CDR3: CSTRQGVNSPLHF

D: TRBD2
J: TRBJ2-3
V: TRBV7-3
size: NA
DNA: TGTGCCAGCAGCTCAACCGGGACTAGCGGATTCACAGATACGCAGTATTTT
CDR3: CASSSTGTSGFTDTQYF

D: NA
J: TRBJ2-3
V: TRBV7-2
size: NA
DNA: TGTGCCAGCAGCTCACCGGGCGCAGATACGCAGTATTTT
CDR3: CASSSPGADTQYF

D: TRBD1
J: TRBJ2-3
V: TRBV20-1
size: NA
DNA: TGCAGTGCTCGACTAACAGGGGCAGATACGCAGTATTTT
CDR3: CSARLTGADTQYF

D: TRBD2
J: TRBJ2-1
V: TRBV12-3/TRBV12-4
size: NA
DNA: TGTGCCAGCAGTTTAGCTTTACTAGCGAGCTACAATGAGCAGTTCTTC
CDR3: CASSLALLASYNEQFF

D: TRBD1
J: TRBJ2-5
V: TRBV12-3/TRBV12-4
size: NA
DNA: TGTGCCAGAGTAGACAGGGGGCAAGAGCAGTACTTC
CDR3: CARVDRGQEQYF

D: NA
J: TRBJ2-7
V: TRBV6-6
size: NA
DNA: TGTGCCACCTACATGGGGGCCCCCTCCTACGAGCAGTACTTC
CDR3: CATYMGAPSYEQYF

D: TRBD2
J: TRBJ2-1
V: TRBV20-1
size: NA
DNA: TGCAGTGCTAGACTAGCGGGGGTCGCCCCCCCTGCCAATGAGCAGTTCTTC
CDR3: CSARLAGVAPPANEQFF

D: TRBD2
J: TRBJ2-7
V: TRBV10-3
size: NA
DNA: TGTGCCATCAAAGAATCGGCGGGGGAAACCTACGAGCAGTACTTC
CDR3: CAIKESAGETYEQYF

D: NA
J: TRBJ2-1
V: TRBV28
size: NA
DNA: TGTGCCAGCAGTTTATCTAGGGGCACCTACAATGAGCAGTTCTTC
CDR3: CASSLSRGTYNEQFF

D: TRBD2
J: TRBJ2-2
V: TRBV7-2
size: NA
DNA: TGTGCCGGCACTAGCGGGAGTCATACCGGGGAGCTGTTTTTT
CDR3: CAGTSGSHTGELFF

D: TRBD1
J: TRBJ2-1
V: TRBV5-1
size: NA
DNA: TGCGCCAGCAGCCTCGGGACAGGGCTTTACTTTTCCTACAATGAGCAGTTCTTC
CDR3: CASSLGTGLYFSYNEQFF

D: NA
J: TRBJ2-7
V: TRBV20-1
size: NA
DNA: TGCAGTGCTAGCCAGGGTGCTAGCTTCGAGCAGTACTTC
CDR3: CSASQGASFEQYF

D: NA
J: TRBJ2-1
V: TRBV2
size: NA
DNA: TGTGCCAGCAGTGAAGGAGGGGCTGAGCAGTTCTTC
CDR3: CASSEGGAEQFF

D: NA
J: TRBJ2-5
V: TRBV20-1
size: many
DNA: TGCAGTGCTAGGGGGGACCATGACGGCGAGACCCAGTACTTC
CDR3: CSARGDHDGETQYF

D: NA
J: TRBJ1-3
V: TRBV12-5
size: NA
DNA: TGTGCTAGTGGTACTTTCGTCGACGGAATCGTCTCTGGAAACACCATATATTTT
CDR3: CASGTFVDGIVSGNTIYF

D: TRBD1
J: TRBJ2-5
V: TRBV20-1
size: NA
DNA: TGCAGTGCTAGGCCCCCAGGGGGCTCGGAGACCCAGTACTTC
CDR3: CSARPPGGSETQYF

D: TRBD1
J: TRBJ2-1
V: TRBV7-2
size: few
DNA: TGTGCCAGCAGCGCACGGACAGGGGGTTCCTACAATGAGCAGTTCTTC
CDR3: CASSARTGGSYNEQFF

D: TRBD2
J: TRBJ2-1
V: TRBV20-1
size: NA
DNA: TGCAGTGCTAGTGGCCTAGCGGATGGTGAGCAGTTCTTC
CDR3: CSASGLADGEQFF

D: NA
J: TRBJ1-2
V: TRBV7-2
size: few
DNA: TGTGCCAGCAGCTTAGGGACAGAACAATATGGCTACACCTTC
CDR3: CASSLGTEQYGYTF